The sequence of this TCR beta chain was determined in a study of CD8 T cells in Susac syndrome. CDR3 length: 14 residues. The germline gives CDR1 SGHTA, CDR2 FQGTGA. Trimming left V 2 bases short and J 6 bases short, with 14 bases between. Reverse transcription of about 0.45 to 1 ug RNA was performed with random hexamers. A single record per CDR3 protein comes from TCRdb applying MiXCR to the immunoSEQ multiplex PCR reads. Here the sample spans under 250,000 distinct CDR3 sequences, roughly 95% being singletons. The chain combines TRBV7-3 with TRBJ2-7; D gene ambiguous. The receptor comes from a human donor with multiple sclerosis. The sample comprised CD4+ T cells from PBMCs. CDR3 DNA sequence: TGTGCCAGCAGCTTACTAGGGAAAGACGGCGAGCAGTACTTC. Translation gives CASSLLGKDGEQYF. Full variable domain (remainder filled in from reference TRBV7-3 and TRBJ2-7): GAGVSQTPSNKVTEKGKYVELRCDPISGHTALYWYRQSLGQGPEFLIYFQGTGAADDSGLPNDRFFAVRPEGSVSTLKIQRTERGDSAVYLCASSLLGKDGEQYFGPGTRLTVT.